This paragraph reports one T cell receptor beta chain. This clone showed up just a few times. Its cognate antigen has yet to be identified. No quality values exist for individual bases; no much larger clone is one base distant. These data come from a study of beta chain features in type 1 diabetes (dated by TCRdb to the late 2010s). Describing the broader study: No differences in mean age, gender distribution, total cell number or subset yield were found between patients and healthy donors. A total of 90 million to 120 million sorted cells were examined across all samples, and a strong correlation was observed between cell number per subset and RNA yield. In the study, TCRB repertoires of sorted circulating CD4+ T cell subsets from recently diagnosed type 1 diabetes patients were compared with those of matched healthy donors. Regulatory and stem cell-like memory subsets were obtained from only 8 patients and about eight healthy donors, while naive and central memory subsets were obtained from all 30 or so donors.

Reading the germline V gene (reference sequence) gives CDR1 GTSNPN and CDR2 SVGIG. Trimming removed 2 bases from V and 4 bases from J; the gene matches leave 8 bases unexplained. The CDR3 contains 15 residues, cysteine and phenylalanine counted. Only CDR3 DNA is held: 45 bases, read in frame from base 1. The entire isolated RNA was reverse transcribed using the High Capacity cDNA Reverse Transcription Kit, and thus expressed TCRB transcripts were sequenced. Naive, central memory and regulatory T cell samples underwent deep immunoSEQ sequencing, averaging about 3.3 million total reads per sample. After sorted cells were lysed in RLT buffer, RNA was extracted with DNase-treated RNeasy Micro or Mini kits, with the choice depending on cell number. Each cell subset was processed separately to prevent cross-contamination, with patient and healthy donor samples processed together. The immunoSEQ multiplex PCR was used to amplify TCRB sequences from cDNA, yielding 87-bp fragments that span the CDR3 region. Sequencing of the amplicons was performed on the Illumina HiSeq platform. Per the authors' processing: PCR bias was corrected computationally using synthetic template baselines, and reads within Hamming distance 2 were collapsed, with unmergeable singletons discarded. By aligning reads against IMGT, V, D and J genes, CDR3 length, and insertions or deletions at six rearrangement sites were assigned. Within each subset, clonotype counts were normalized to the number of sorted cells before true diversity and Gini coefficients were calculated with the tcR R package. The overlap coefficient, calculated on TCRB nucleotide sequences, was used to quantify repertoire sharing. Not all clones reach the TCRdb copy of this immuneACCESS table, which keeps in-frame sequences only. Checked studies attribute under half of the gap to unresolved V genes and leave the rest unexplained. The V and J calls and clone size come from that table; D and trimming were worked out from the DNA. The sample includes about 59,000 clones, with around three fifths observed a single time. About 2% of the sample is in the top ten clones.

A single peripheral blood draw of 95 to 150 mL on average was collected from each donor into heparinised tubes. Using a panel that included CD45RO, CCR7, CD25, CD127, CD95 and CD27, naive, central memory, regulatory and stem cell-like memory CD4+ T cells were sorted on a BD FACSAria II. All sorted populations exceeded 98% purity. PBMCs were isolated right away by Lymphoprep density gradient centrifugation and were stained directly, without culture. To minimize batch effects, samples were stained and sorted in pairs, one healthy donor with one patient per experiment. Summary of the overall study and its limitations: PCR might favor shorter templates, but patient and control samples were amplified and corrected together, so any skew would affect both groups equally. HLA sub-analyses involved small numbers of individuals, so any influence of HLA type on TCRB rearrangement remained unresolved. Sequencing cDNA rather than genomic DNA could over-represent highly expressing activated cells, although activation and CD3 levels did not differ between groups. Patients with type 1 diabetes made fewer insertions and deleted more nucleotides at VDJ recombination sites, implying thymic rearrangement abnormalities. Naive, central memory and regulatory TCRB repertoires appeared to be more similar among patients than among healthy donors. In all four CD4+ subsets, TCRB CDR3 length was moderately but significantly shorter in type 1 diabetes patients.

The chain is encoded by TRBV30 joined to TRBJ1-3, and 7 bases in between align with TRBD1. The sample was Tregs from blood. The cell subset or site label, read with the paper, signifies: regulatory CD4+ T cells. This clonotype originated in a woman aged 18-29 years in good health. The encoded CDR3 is CAWSHRGLRGNTIYF. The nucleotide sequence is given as TGTGCCTGGAGTCACAGGGGTCTAAGGGGAAACACCATATATTTT. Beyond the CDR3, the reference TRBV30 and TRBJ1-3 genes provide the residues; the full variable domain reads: SQTIHQWPATLVQPVGSPLSLECTVEGTSNPNLYWYRQAAGRGLQLLFYSVGIGQISSEVPQNLSASRPQDRQFILSSKKLLLSDSGFYLCAWSHRGLRGNTIYFGEGSWLTVV.